The entry below describes one TCR beta chain. The table lists this clone with a few counts. What this receptor recognizes is not known. No base quality values were provided; no much bigger clone lies one nucleotide off. The CDR3 regions of human TCRbeta chains were subjected to immunosequencing. For the original study's pipeline: Repertoire TCRs were checked for matches against a reference library of SARS-CoV-2-specific TCRs that had been generated using the MIRA antigen-specificity platform. Breadth was defined as the fraction of unique TCRs that were SARS-CoV-2-associated, and depth was defined as the fraction of total T cells that were SARS-CoV-2-associated. Using the MIRA data, every spike-specific TCR was mapped to the spike region that the TCR reacted to and assigned to either a CD4 or a CD8 class. Log10-transformed breadth and depth values were compared by one-way ANOVA with Sidak's multiple comparisons tests. TCRdb stores this immuneACCESS table with in-frame sequences only. Part of the clones is absent; in the studies checked, under half of the shortfall reflects unresolved V genes, and no reason is known for the rest. Clone size and V and J calls were adopted from that table, with D and trimming inferred from the DNA. A total of about 130,000 clones appear in this sample, 87% of them only once. The top ten constitute about 10% of the sample.

V is shortened by 1 base, J by 3 bases, and the region joining them spans 15 bases. The germline V gene yields SGHTA for CDR1 and FQGNSA for CDR2. The CDR3 holds 16 amino acids from the cysteine to the phenylalanine. Just the 48-base CDR3 DNA is kept, in frame starting at base 1. The data were taken from a study of T cell responses to AZD1222 COVID-19 vaccine (dated by TCRdb to about 2021). Study-level background: AZD1222 recipients with second doses at about 4 weeks or about 12 weeks were pooled, because spike-specific TCR depth and breadth did not differ between schedules. Trial participants were enrolled by age into subgroups of 18-55, 56-69 and 70-plus years, and around 150, 28 and 57 TCR-sequenced participants, respectively, were included in these subgroups. A total of 230 to 250 trial participants underwent TCR sequencing, of whom more than 200 had received two doses of AZD1222 and some 25 had received two doses of the MenACWY control vaccine. Beyond this particular receptor, the publication reports: CD4 TCRs associated with the vaccine covered the entire spike protein, and the dominant responses were in regions 160-218 and 743-854. In the small 56-69-year group, the increase in depth fell short of significance, most likely because of low power. Most participants were white British and females outnumbered males, and the authors suggested that clonal diversity may have been underestimated. Spike-specific TCR breadth and depth rose significantly after two AZD1222 doses compared with day 0 and with MenACWY recipients. Conclusions about previously exposed vaccinees were limited because only 5 or 6 AZD1222 recipients were SARS-CoV-2 seropositive at baseline. Reportedly, close to half of the unique spike-specific TCRs recognized epitopes lying outside the regions that are mutated in the B.1.351 and B.1.1.7 variants. Because no day 14 peak-response samples were available, the repertoires could be characterized only after the peak T cell response.

Per the publication, the time point label means: baseline before first vaccination. Vaccinee samples came from UK trials COV001 and COV002, including a single-blind randomized controlled phase 2/3 trial of AZD1222 (ChAdOx1 nCoV-19) in healthy adults. Trial participant PBMC samples were collected at day 0 and day 28 after the second dose for TCRbeta chain sequencing. This receptor was identified in an adult in good health. This sequence uses TRBV7-2 and TRBJ1-2, with TRBD1 perhaps the D gene, on 6 matching bases. The source was peripheral blood, collected on day 0 of AZD1222 vaccination. The DNA sequence reads TGTGCCAGCAGCTTAGGGCGGGACACGGCCCACTATGGCTACACCTTC. It translates to CASSLGRDTAHYGYTF.